Given below is one T cell receptor (beta chain) in context. What it binds is unknown. The data stem from a study of identical twins. MiXCR, run by TCRdb on the 5' RACE reads, gives a single entry per CDR3 protein. This table has about 480,000 distinct CDR3 sequences, approximately 15% appearing once. The germline V gene encodes CDR1 SGHRS and CDR2 YFSETQ. This CDR3 region has 16 residues. V gave up 5 bases and J gave up 1 base, with 18 bases separating them. Findings and caveats of the study: Abundant beta clonotypes from cord blood bore fewer insertions; memory repertoires lacked this pattern. Models underpredicted monozygotic twin sharing of out-of-frame TCR alpha. Where out-of-frame alpha sequences were twin-shared, they showed excess low generation probability.

These records were also assigned to another study, of yellow fever vaccine responses in identical twins.

The rearrangement uses TRBV5-1 and TRBJ2-5, with D perhaps matching TRBD1 (5 bases). This sequence was found in a woman between 18 and 29 years old in good health. Sequenced: CD4+ T cells sorted from blood. CDR3 in DNA: TGCGCCAGCAGTCGTGACGGCCAGGGCGGCCAAGAGACCCAGTACTTC. Translation gives CASSRDGQGGQETQYF.